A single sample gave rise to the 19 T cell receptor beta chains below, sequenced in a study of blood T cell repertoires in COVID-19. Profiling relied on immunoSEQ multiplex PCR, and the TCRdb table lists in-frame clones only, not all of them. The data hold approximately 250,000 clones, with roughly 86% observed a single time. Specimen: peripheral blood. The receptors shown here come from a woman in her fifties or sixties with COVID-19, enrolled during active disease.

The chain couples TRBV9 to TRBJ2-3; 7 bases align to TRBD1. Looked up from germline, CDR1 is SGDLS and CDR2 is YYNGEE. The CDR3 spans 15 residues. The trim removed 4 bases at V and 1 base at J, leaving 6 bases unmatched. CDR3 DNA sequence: TGTGCCAGCAGCCTCGGGACAGAACGCACAGATACGCAGTATTTT. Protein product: CASSLGTERTDTQYF.

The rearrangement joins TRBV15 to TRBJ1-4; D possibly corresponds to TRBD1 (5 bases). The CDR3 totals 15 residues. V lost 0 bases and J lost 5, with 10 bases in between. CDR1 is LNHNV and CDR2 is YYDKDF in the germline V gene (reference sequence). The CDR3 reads CATSRDSQGNEKLFF. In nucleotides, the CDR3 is TGTGCCACCAGCAGAGATAGCCAGGGAAATGAAAAACTGTTTTTT.

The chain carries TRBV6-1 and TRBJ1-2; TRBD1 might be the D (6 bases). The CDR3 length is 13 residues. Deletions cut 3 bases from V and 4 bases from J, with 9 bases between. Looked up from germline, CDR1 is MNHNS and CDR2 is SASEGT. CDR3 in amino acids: CASSDTGPYGYTF. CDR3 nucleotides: TGTGCCAGCAGTGATACAGGGCCCTATGGCTACACCTTC.

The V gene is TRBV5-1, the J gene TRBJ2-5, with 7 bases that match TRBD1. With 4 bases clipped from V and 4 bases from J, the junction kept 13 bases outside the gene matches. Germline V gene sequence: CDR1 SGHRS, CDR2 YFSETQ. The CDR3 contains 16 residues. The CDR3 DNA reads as TGCGCCAGCAGCCGATACTCGGGACAGCCAAGAGAGACCCAGTACTTC. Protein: CASSRYSGQPRETQYF.

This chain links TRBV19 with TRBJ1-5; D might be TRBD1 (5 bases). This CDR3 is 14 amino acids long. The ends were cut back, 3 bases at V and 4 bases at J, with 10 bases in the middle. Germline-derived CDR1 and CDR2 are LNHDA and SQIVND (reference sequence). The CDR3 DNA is TGTGCCAGTAGTATTTTGCGACAGAATCAGCCCCAGCATTTT. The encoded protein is CASSILRQNQPQHF.

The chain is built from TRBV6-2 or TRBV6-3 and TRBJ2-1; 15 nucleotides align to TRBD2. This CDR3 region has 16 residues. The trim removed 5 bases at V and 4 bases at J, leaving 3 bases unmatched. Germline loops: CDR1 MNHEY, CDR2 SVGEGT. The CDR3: CASSRTSGGGYNEQFF. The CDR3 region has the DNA TGTGCCAGCAGTCGGACTAGCGGGGGGGGTTACAATGAGCAGTTCTTC.

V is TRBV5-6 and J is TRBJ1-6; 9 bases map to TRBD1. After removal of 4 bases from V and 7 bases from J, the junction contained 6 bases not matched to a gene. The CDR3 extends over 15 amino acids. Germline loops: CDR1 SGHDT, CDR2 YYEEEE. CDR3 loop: CASSGGTGPNSPLHF. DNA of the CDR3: TGTGCCAGCAGCGGCGGGACAGGGCCGAATTCACCCCTCCACTTT.

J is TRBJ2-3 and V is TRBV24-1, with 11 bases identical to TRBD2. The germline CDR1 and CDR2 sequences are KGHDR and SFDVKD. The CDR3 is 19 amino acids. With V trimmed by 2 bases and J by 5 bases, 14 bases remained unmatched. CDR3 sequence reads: CATSDWGHTSGSGIDTQYF. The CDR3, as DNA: TGTGCCACCAGTGATTGGGGACACACTAGCGGGAGTGGTATAGATACGCAGTATTTT.

CDR3 region: CSAIADTSYEQYF. The CDR3 DNA is TGCAGCGCCATAGCGGATACCTCCTACGAGCAGTACTTC. The chain is built from TRBV29-1 and TRBJ2-7, with TRBD2 as a possible D gene (6 bases). The V end lost 7 bases, the J end lost 0 bases, and 13 bases lay between the germline ends. The CDR3 is 13 amino acids. Germline V gene data show CDR1 as SQVTM and CDR2 as ANQGSEA.

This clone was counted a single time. CDR3 in DNA: TGCAGCGCCGGGACTAGCGGAACTAAAGAGACCCAGTACTTC. This translates into CSAGTSGTKETQYF. The chain is built from TRBV29-1 and TRBJ2-5, with 11 positions matching TRBD2. The CDR3 sequence is 14 residues long. Germline V lookup: CDR1 SQVTM, CDR2 ANQGSEA. V gave up 7 bases and J gave up 3 bases; unmatched junction bases: 7. Full variable domain (rest looked up from reference TRBV29-1 and TRBJ2-5): SAVISQKPSRDICQRGTSLTIQCQVDSQVTMMFWYRQQPGQSLTLIATANQGSEATYESGFVIDKFPISRPNLTFSTLTVSNMSPEDSSIYLCSAGTSGTKETQYFGPGTRLLVL.

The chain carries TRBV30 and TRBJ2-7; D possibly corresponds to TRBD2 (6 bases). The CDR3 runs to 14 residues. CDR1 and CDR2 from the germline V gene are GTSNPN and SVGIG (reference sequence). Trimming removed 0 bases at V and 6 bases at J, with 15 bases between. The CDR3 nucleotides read TGTGCCTGGAGTGTACTTAGGGGAGCGGGCGAGCAGTACTTC. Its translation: CAWSVLRGAGEQYF. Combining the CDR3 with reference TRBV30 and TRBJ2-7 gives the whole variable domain SQTIHQWPATLVQPVGSPLSLECTVEGTSNPNLYWYRQAAGRGLQLLFYSVGIGQISSEVPQNLSASRPQDRQFILSSKKLLLSDSGFYLCAWSVLRGAGEQYFGPGTRLTVT.

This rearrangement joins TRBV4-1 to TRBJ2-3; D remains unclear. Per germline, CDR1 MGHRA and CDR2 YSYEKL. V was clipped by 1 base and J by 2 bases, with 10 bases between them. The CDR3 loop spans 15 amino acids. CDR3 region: CASSQGAFSTDTQYF. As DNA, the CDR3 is TGCGCCAGCAGCCAAGGGGCGTTTTCCACAGATACGCAGTATTTT.

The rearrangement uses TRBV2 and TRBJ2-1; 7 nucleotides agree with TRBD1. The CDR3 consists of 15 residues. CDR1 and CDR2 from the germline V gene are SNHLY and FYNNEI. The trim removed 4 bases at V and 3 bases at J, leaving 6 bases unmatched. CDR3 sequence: CASSGQGLFYNEQFF. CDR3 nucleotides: TGTGCCAGCAGTGGACAGGGATTATTCTACAATGAGCAGTTCTTC.

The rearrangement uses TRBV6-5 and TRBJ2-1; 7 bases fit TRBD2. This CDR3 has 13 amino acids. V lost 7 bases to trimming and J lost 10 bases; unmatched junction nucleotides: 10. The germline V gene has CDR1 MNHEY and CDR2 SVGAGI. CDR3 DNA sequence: TGTGCCAGCATGCGCGGGAGAAGGGAGGAGCAGTTCTTC. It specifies CASMRGRREEQFF.

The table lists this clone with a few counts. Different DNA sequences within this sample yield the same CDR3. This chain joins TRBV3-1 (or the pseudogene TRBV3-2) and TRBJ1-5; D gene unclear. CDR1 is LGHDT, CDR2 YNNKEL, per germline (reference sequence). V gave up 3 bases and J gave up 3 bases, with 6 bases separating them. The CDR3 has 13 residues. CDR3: CASSQGANQPQHF. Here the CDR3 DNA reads TGTGCCAGCAGCCAGGGAGCCAATCAGCCCCAGCATTTT.

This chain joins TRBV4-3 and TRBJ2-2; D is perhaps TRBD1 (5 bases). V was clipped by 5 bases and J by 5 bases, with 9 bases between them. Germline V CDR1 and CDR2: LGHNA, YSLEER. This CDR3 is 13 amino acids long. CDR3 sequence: CASSVQGTGELFF. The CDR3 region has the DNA TGCGCCAGCAGCGTCCAGGGAACCGGGGAGCTGTTTTTT.

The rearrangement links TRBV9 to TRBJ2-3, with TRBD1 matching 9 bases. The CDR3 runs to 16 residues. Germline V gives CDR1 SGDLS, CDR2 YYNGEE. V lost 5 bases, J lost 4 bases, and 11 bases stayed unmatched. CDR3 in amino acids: CASRKTGGDWSDTQYF. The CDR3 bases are TGTGCCAGCAGAAAAACAGGGGGCGATTGGTCAGATACGCAGTATTTT.

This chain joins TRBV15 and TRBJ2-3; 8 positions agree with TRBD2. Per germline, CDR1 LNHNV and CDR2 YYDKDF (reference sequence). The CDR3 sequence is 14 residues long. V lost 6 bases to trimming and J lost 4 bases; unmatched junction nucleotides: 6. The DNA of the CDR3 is TGTGCCACCAGGGGCGGGGGGCACGCAGATACGCAGTATTTT. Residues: CATRGGGHADTQYF.

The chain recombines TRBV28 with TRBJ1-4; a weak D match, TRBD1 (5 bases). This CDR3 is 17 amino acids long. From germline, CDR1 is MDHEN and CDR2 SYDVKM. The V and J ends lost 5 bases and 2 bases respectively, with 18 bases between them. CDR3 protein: CASSPRTTMGTNEKLFF. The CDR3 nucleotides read TGTGCCAGCAGTCCCCGGACAACTATGGGTACTAATGAAAAACTGTTTTTT.